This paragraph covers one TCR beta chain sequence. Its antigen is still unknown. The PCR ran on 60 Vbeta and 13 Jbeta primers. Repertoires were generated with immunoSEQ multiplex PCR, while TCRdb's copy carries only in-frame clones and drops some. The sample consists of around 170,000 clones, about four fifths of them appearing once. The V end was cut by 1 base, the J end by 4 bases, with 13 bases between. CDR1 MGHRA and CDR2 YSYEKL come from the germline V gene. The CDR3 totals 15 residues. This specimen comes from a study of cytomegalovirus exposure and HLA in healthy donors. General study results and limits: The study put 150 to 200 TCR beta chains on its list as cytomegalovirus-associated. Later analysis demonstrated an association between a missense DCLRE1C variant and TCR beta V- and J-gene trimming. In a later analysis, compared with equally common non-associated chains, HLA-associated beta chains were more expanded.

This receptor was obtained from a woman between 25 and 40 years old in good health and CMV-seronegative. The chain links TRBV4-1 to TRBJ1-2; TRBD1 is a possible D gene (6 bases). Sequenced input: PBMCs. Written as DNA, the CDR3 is TGCGCCAGCAGCCAAGTACGTCCAGGGGTCTATGGCTACACCTTC. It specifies CASSQVRPGVYGYTF.